The rows below give T cell receptor beta chains drawn from one sample of a study of blood T cell repertoires in COVID-19. The protocol was immunoSEQ multiplex PCR, while the TCRdb copy is restricted to in-frame clones and leaves out a portion. The sample has around 370,000 clones, 90% seen once. Input material: peripheral blood. The receptors here all came from a man younger than 30 with active or convalescent COVID-19. CDR3s include the opening cysteine and the closing phenylalanine or tryptophan. The D gene is left open where the match is weak. Clone size is stated in some rows and not others, as once, few, many or a class when expanded.

abundance: few
d_gene: .
j_gene: TRBJ2-1
v_gene: TRBV4-2
CDR3aa: CASSQRVTLSSINEQFF
CDR3nt: TGTGCCAGCAGCCAGCGGGTAACCCTTTCATCTATCAATGAGCAGTTCTTC

abundance: .
d_gene: .
j_gene: TRBJ2-5
v_gene: TRBV5-6
CDR3aa: CASSLNGQGWYQETQYF
CDR3nt: TGTGCCAGCAGCTTGAATGGGCAGGGATGGTACCAAGAGACCCAGTACTTC

abundance: .
d_gene: TRBD1
j_gene: TRBJ2-7
v_gene: TRBV27
CDR3aa: CASSLRLRGHEQYF
CDR3nt: TGTGCCAGCAGTTTACGTCTAAGGGGGCACGAGCAGTACTTC

abundance: .
d_gene: .
j_gene: TRBJ2-2
v_gene: TRBV9
CDR3aa: CASSVQGAGELFF
CDR3nt: TGTGCCAGCAGCGTTCAGGGCGCCGGGGAGCTGTTTTTT

abundance: .
d_gene: .
j_gene: TRBJ2-7
v_gene: TRBV29-1
CDR3aa: CSVEPRGHNTIPYAIIAYEQYF
CDR3nt: TGCAGCGTTGAACCAAGGGGACATAACACCATTCCATATGCCATTATCGCCTACGAGCAGTACTTC

abundance: .
d_gene: .
j_gene: TRBJ1-4
v_gene: TRBV18
CDR3aa: CASSSQGTTNEKLFF
CDR3nt: TGTGCCAGCTCATCCCAGGGGACAACTAATGAAAAACTGTTTTTT

abundance: .
d_gene: .
j_gene: TRBJ2-2
v_gene: TRBV5-1
CDR3aa: CASTLIVGSSGELFF
CDR3nt: TGCGCCAGCACCCTGATTGTAGGGAGTTCCGGGGAGCTGTTTTTT

abundance: .
d_gene: TRBD1
j_gene: TRBJ1-2
v_gene: TRBV5-8
CDR3aa: CASSKDRPSGTF
CDR3nt: TGTGCCAGCAGCAAGGACAGGCCTTCCGGCACCTTC

abundance: few
d_gene: TRBD1
j_gene: TRBJ1-5
v_gene: TRBV7-6
CDR3aa: CASSSTDRGSRYGNQPQHF
CDR3nt: TGTGCCAGCAGCTCAACGGACAGGGGGAGTCGATATGGCAATCAGCCCCAGCATTTT

abundance: once
d_gene: TRBD1
j_gene: TRBJ2-7
v_gene: TRBV9
CDR3aa: CASSPRDRVTYEQYF
CDR3nt: TGTGCCAGCAGCCCAAGGGACAGGGTCACTTACGAGCAGTACTTC

abundance: few
d_gene: TRBD1
j_gene: TRBJ2-3
v_gene: TRBV6-5
CDR3aa: CASSYLGQGPADTQYF
CDR3nt: TGTGCCAGCAGTTACCTAGGACAGGGGCCGGCAGATACGCAGTATTTT

abundance: .
d_gene: TRBD1
j_gene: TRBJ1-6
v_gene: TRBV2
CDR3aa: CASSELAGGNSPLHF
CDR3nt: TGTGCCAGCAGTGAATTGGCAGGGGGAAATTCACCCCTCCACTTT

abundance: .
d_gene: .
j_gene: TRBJ1-6
v_gene: TRBV28
CDR3aa: CASSQMSPLHF
CDR3nt: TGTGCCAGCAGTCAAATGTCACCCCTCCACTTT

abundance: .
d_gene: .
j_gene: TRBJ2-5
v_gene: TRBV24-1
CDR3aa: CATSDPPGGLWETQYF
CDR3nt: TGTGCCACCAGTGATCCCCCGGGGGGCCTTTGGGAGACCCAGTACTTC

abundance: .
d_gene: TRBD2
j_gene: TRBJ2-2
v_gene: TRBV3-1/TRBV3-2
CDR3aa: CASSRRTSGSRDTGELFF
CDR3nt: TGTGCCAGCAGCCGGAGGACTAGCGGGAGCCGGGACACCGGGGAGCTGTTTTTT

abundance: .
d_gene: .
j_gene: TRBJ2-2
v_gene: TRBV27
CDR3aa: CASSFRGGELFF
CDR3nt: TGTGCCAGCAGTTTCAGGGGAGGGGAGCTGTTTTTT

abundance: few
d_gene: TRBD2
j_gene: TRBJ2-1
v_gene: TRBV14
CDR3aa: CASSIYSGSWNEQFF
CDR3nt: TGTGCCAGCAGCATCTATAGCGGGAGTTGGAATGAGCAGTTCTTC

abundance: .
d_gene: TRBD2
j_gene: TRBJ2-2
v_gene: TRBV30
CDR3aa: CAWRLAGDTGELFF
CDR3nt: TGTGCCTGGCGACTAGCGGGAGACACCGGGGAGCTGTTTTTT

abundance: .
d_gene: TRBD1
j_gene: TRBJ2-6
v_gene: TRBV5-1
CDR3aa: CASSPTQGAGANVLTF
CDR3nt: TGCGCCAGCAGCCCTACACAGGGGGCTGGGGCCAACGTGCTGACTTTC

abundance: .
d_gene: TRBD1
j_gene: TRBJ1-2
v_gene: TRBV5-6
CDR3aa: CASSPGTVYGYTF
CDR3nt: TGTGCCAGCAGCCCAGGGACAGTGTATGGCTACACCTTC

abundance: .
d_gene: .
j_gene: TRBJ1-5
v_gene: TRBV19
CDR3aa: CASSMGGESNQPQHF
CDR3nt: TGTGCCAGTAGTATGGGGGGGGAAAGCAATCAGCCCCAGCATTTT

abundance: .
d_gene: .
j_gene: TRBJ2-7
v_gene: TRBV5-1
CDR3aa: CASSSGDIEQYF
CDR3nt: TGCGCCAGCAGCTCGGGAGACATCGAGCAGTACTTC

abundance: .
d_gene: .
j_gene: TRBJ2-7
v_gene: TRBV30
CDR3aa: CAWARGLNYEQYF
CDR3nt: TGTGCCTGGGCTCGGGGACTGAATTACGAGCAGTACTTC

abundance: .
d_gene: TRBD2
j_gene: TRBJ2-7
v_gene: TRBV9
CDR3aa: CASSFQAGPTYEQYF
CDR3nt: TGTGCCAGCAGCTTTCAAGCGGGACCGACCTACGAGCAGTACTTC

abundance: .
d_gene: .
j_gene: TRBJ2-7
v_gene: TRBV6-5
CDR3aa: CASGPIRGGYEQYF
CDR3nt: TGTGCCAGCGGTCCAATCAGGGGTGGCTACGAGCAGTACTTC

abundance: .
d_gene: TRBD1
j_gene: TRBJ1-1
v_gene: TRBV7-2
CDR3aa: CASSSRPTGVGNTEAFF
CDR3nt: TGTGCCAGCAGCTCGAGGCCTACAGGGGTCGGGAACACTGAAGCTTTCTTT

abundance: once
d_gene: .
j_gene: TRBJ2-2
v_gene: TRBV5-6
CDR3aa: CASSFGLSISTGELFF
CDR3nt: TGTGCCAGCAGCTTTGGTCTGTCTATATCCACCGGGGAGCTGTTTTTT

abundance: .
d_gene: .
j_gene: TRBJ1-4
v_gene: TRBV7-9
CDR3aa: CASSRPMGEVFF
CDR3nt: TGTGCCAGCAGCCGCCCCATGGGTGAGGTGTTTTTT

abundance: .
d_gene: .
j_gene: TRBJ2-6
v_gene: TRBV19
CDR3aa: CASSIVRSPGANVLTF
CDR3nt: TGTGCCAGTAGTATCGTTCGGTCTCCTGGGGCCAACGTCCTGACTTTC

abundance: once
d_gene: TRBD2
j_gene: TRBJ2-1
v_gene: TRBV24-1
CDR3aa: CATSAGTSGSEQFF
CDR3nt: TGTGCCACCAGTGCAGGGACTAGCGGGAGTGAGCAGTTCTTC

abundance: once
d_gene: .
j_gene: TRBJ1-2
v_gene: TRBV7-9
CDR3aa: CASSYSGSANYGYTF
CDR3nt: TGTGCCAGCAGCTACTCCGGGTCAGCTAACTATGGCTACACCTTC

abundance: .
d_gene: .
j_gene: TRBJ1-2
v_gene: TRBV12-3/TRBV12-4
CDR3aa: CASSFQASSDYTF
CDR3nt: TGTGCCAGCAGTTTTCAGGCCTCCAGTGACTACACCTTC

abundance: .
d_gene: .
j_gene: TRBJ1-1
v_gene: TRBV28
CDR3aa: CASSFNRVNTEAFF
CDR3nt: TGTGCCAGCAGTTTCAACAGGGTGAACACTGAAGCTTTCTTT

abundance: .
d_gene: TRBD2
j_gene: TRBJ2-5
v_gene: TRBV29-1
CDR3aa: CSVGLAGLGTQYF
CDR3nt: TGCAGCGTTGGACTAGCGGGCTTGGGGACCCAGTACTTC

abundance: once
d_gene: TRBD1
j_gene: TRBJ2-3
v_gene: TRBV29-1
CDR3aa: CSVAWDRGSDTQYF
CDR3nt: TGCAGCGTAGCTTGGGACAGGGGGTCAGATACGCAGTATTTT

abundance: .
d_gene: .
j_gene: TRBJ1-2
v_gene: TRBV19
CDR3aa: CASSIGRGPYGYTF
CDR3nt: TGTGCCAGTAGTATAGGGCGGGGACCCTATGGCTACACCTTC

abundance: .
d_gene: .
j_gene: TRBJ1-1
v_gene: TRBV7-2
CDR3aa: CASRKGGTMNTEAFF
CDR3nt: TGTGCCAGCAGGAAAGGAGGGACGATGAACACTGAAGCTTTCTTT

abundance: once
d_gene: TRBD1
j_gene: TRBJ2-7
v_gene: TRBV29-1
CDR3aa: CSVPGGAGEQYF
CDR3nt: TGCAGCGTACCAGGGGGCGCGGGCGAGCAGTACTTC

abundance: once
d_gene: .
j_gene: TRBJ1-5
v_gene: TRBV6-6
CDR3aa: CASSYSRDNQPQHF
CDR3nt: TGTGCCAGCAGTTATAGCAGGGATAATCAGCCCCAGCATTTT

abundance: .
d_gene: .
j_gene: TRBJ1-5
v_gene: TRBV10-3
CDR3aa: CAISDLDRSHVHF
CDR3nt: TGTGCCATCAGTGACCTCGACAGGAGCCACGTGCATTTT

abundance: once
d_gene: .
j_gene: TRBJ2-7
v_gene: TRBV5-8
CDR3aa: CASSLTGKPYEQYF
CDR3nt: TGTGCCAGCAGCTTGACAGGAAAACCCTACGAGCAGTACTTC

abundance: .
d_gene: TRBD1
j_gene: TRBJ1-1
v_gene: TRBV11-2
CDR3aa: CASRTGDYYTEAFF
CDR3nt: TGTGCCAGCAGGACAGGGGACTATTACACTGAAGCTTTCTTT

abundance: .
d_gene: TRBD1
j_gene: TRBJ1-5
v_gene: TRBV28
CDR3aa: CASSLWDRGRRYQPQHF
CDR3nt: TGTGCCAGCAGTTTATGGGACAGGGGGAGAAGGTATCAGCCCCAGCATTTT

abundance: .
d_gene: TRBD2
j_gene: TRBJ2-2
v_gene: TRBV4-1
CDR3aa: CASSPDRGTSGRRFRGTGELFF
CDR3nt: TGCGCCAGCAGCCCGGACAGGGGGACTAGCGGGAGGAGGTTTAGGGGCACCGGGGAGCTGTTTTTT

abundance: .
d_gene: TRBD1
j_gene: TRBJ2-1
v_gene: TRBV18
CDR3aa: CASSEVGSRGRHNEQFF
CDR3nt: TGTGCCAGCTCAGAGGTTGGGTCCAGGGGGCGCCACAATGAGCAGTTCTTC

abundance: .
d_gene: .
j_gene: TRBJ1-6
v_gene: TRBV7-8
CDR3aa: CASSSRPGSLGNSPLHF
CDR3nt: TGTGCCAGCAGCTCGAGACCCGGGTCTCTTGGTAATTCACCCCTCCACTTT

abundance: .
d_gene: TRBD2
j_gene: TRBJ2-7
v_gene: TRBV5-1
CDR3aa: CASSLAGGHYEQYF
CDR3nt: TGCGCCAGCAGCTTGGCGGGGGGTCACTACGAGCAGTACTTC

abundance: .
d_gene: .
j_gene: TRBJ2-7
v_gene: TRBV9
CDR3aa: CASSVSESNTYEQYF
CDR3nt: TGTGCCAGCAGCGTGTCCGAATCAAACACCTACGAGCAGTACTTC

abundance: .
d_gene: .
j_gene: TRBJ2-5
v_gene: TRBV9
CDR3aa: CASSVDLTQETQYF
CDR3nt: TGTGCCAGCAGCGTAGACCTAACTCAAGAGACCCAGTACTTC

abundance: .
d_gene: .
j_gene: TRBJ2-3
v_gene: TRBV19
CDR3aa: CASGHADTQYF
CDR3nt: TGTGCCAGCGGACATGCAGATACGCAGTATTTT

abundance: .
d_gene: TRBD2
j_gene: TRBJ2-1
v_gene: TRBV7-2
CDR3aa: CASSFTSGRGNEQFF
CDR3nt: TGTGCCAGCAGCTTTACTAGCGGGAGGGGGAATGAGCAGTTCTTC

abundance: once
d_gene: .
j_gene: TRBJ1-2
v_gene: TRBV3-1/TRBV3-2
CDR3aa: CASSLTGLGYTF
CDR3nt: TGTGCCAGCAGCTTAACAGGGTTAGGCTACACCTTC

abundance: .
d_gene: .
j_gene: TRBJ2-7
v_gene: TRBV7-8
CDR3aa: CASSQDGGSYEQYF
CDR3nt: TGTGCCAGCAGCCAAGACGGGGGCTCCTACGAGCAGTACTTC

abundance: .
d_gene: TRBD2
j_gene: TRBJ2-5
v_gene: TRBV11-3
CDR3aa: CASSFGLAGEETQYF
CDR3nt: TGTGCCAGCAGCTTTGGGCTAGCGGGAGAAGAGACCCAGTACTTC

abundance: .
d_gene: .
j_gene: TRBJ1-1
v_gene: TRBV27
CDR3aa: CASHGDIPHTEAFF
CDR3nt: TGTGCCAGCCACGGGGACATACCCCACACTGAAGCTTTCTTT

abundance: .
d_gene: TRBD1
j_gene: TRBJ1-5
v_gene: TRBV7-9
CDR3aa: CASSLAGQGKPQHF
CDR3nt: TGTGCCAGCAGCTTAGCGGGACAGGGAAAGCCCCAGCATTTT

abundance: .
d_gene: .
j_gene: TRBJ1-4
v_gene: TRBV15
CDR3aa: CATSDGGIAGTNEKLFF
CDR3nt: TGTGCCACCAGCGATGGAGGGATCGCGGGAACTAATGAAAAACTGTTTTTT

abundance: once
d_gene: .
j_gene: TRBJ1-1
v_gene: TRBV19
CDR3aa: CASRDSHTEAFF
CDR3nt: TGTGCCAGTAGGGACAGTCACACTGAAGCTTTCTTT

abundance: .
d_gene: TRBD1
j_gene: TRBJ1-5
v_gene: TRBV2
CDR3aa: CASSAPGQGNQPQHF
CDR3nt: TGTGCCAGCAGTGCCCCGGGACAGGGCAATCAGCCCCAGCATTTT

abundance: .
d_gene: TRBD2
j_gene: TRBJ2-5
v_gene: TRBV4-1
CDR3aa: CASSQRLAAPVGQYF
CDR3nt: TGCGCCAGCAGCCAGAGACTAGCGGCGCCAGTTGGCCAGTACTTC